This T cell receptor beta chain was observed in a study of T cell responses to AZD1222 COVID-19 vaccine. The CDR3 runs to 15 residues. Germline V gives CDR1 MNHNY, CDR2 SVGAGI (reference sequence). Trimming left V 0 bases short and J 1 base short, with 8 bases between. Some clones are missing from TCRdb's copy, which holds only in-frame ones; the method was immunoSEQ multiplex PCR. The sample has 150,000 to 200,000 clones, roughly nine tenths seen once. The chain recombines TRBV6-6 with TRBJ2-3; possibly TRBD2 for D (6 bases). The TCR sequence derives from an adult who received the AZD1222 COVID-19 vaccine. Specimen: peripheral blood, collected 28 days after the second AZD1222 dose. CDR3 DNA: TGTGCCAGCAGTTACTCGGAGGGAGGCACAGATACGCAGTATTTT. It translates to CASSYSEGGTDTQYF.